These T cell receptor beta chains were read from a single sample in a study of blood T cell repertoires in COVID-19. Data came from immunoSEQ multiplex PCR; TCRdb stores just in-frame clones and leaves some out. This sample has hundreds of thousands of clones, with more than 75% found just once. Sequenced material: PBMCs or T cells enriched from blood (not recorded which). The receptors derive from a man in his forties who had recovered from COVID-19. Each CDR3 is given with its conserved first and last residue. Each record gives: clone size, V gene, D gene, CDR3 length, J gene, CDR3 DNA, CDR3 protein. The D gene is left open where the match is weak. Expanded clones are given a class, and other clones once, few, many or no size at all.

once,TRBV6-5,TRBD2,14,TRBJ2-7,TGTGCCAGCAATTTGGGGCCGGGGGGAGGCGAGCAGTACTTC,CASNLGPGGGEQYF
few,TRBV6-5,.,16,TRBJ1-1,TGTGCCAGCAGTTTCCACAATCGTGGGGCTGACACTGAAGCTTTCTTT,CASSFHNRGADTEAFF
.,TRBV5-1,.,13,TRBJ2-1,TGCGCCAGCAGCTTTCTCGGTTACAATGAGCAGTTCTTC,CASSFLGYNEQFF
.,TRBV7-9,.,13,TRBJ2-7,TGTGCCAGCAGCGGAGGTAGGGCCTACGAGCAGTACTTC,CASSGGRAYEQYF
.,TRBV5-1,.,16,TRBJ1-4,TGCGCCAGCAGCTTATCCTACAGGGCGGATAATGAAAAACTGTTTTTT,CASSLSYRADNEKLFF
.,TRBV28,.,16,TRBJ1-5,TGTGCCAGCAGTCCCCTCAGGAGGGGAGGCAATCAGCCCCAGCATTTT,CASSPLRRGGNQPQHF
.,TRBV19,.,16,TRBJ1-4,TGTGCCAGTAGTGCGGCAGGGGCTTCCGCTAATGAAAAACTGTTTTTT,CASSAAGASANEKLFF
.,TRBV7-6,.,12,TRBJ2-1,TGTGCCAGCGGGAAAGGGGCTGATGAGCAGTTCTTC,CASGKGADEQFF
.,TRBV28,.,14,TRBJ1-1,TGTGCCAGCAGTCCGGGTGGCGGGGACACTGAAGCTTTCTTT,CASSPGGGDTEAFF
few,TRBV11-2,.,16,TRBJ1-2,TGTGCCAGCAGCTTAGATCCAGGTTCCTCTGGCTATGGCTACACCTTC,CASSLDPGSSGYGYTF
.,TRBV7-3,.,14,TRBJ2-3,TGTGCCAGCAGCTCCCCGCCTAACACAGATACGCAGTATTTT,CASSSPPNTDTQYF
.,TRBV18,.,14,TRBJ2-2,TGTGCCAGTCACGGGGAGACTGAGACCGGGGAGCTGTTTTTT,CASHGETETGELFF
.,TRBV11-2,TRBD1,15,TRBJ2-1,TGTGCCAGCAGCTCCTTATCAGGACAGGGCAATGAGCAGTTCTTC,CASSSLSGQGNEQFF
.,TRBV7-9,.,14,TRBJ2-5,TGTGCCAGCAGCTTACTCGGGGTCCTGGAGACCCAGTACTTC,CASSLLGVLETQYF
.,TRBV6-5,TRBD1,15,TRBJ2-5,TGTGCCAGCAGGTTGGGACAGGGGGCTTTGGAGACCCAGTACTTC,CASRLGQGALETQYF
.,TRBV5-6,TRBD1,15,TRBJ1-2,TGTGCCAGCAGCTTAGGGGACAGACCCTTCTATGGCTACACCTTC,CASSLGDRPFYGYTF
few,TRBV7-2,.,15,TRBJ1-3,TGTGCCAGCAGCACCCTCCGGGGGAGTGGAAACACCATATATTTT,CASSTLRGSGNTIYF
once,TRBV15,.,16,TRBJ2-2,TGTGCCACCAGCAGAGATCGAACAGTCCGCACCGGGGAGCTGTTTTTT,CATSRDRTVRTGELFF
.,TRBV18,TRBD1,14,TRBJ1-2,TGTGCCAGCTCACCTAGGGACAGGGATTATGGCTACACCTTC,CASSPRDRDYGYTF
.,TRBV5-1,TRBD1,14,TRBJ2-3,TGCGCCAGCAGAGGGACAGCTAGCACAGATACGCAGTATTTT,CASRGTASTDTQYF
.,TRBV4-1,.,15,TRBJ1-3,TGCGCCAGCAGCCACTCAGAAACCTCTGGAAACACCATATATTTT,CASSHSETSGNTIYF
.,TRBV7-9,.,17,TRBJ2-6,TGTGCCAGCAGCTGGGGCCCAGCCGACTCTGGGGCCAACGTCCTGACTTTC,CASSWGPADSGANVLTF
once,TRBV28,TRBD1,13,TRBJ2-3,TGTGCCAGCGCGACAGGGTCGACAGATACGCAGTATTTT,CASATGSTDTQYF
.,TRBV7-2,TRBD1,16,TRBJ1-3,TGTGCCAGCAGCCCCGGGACAGGGGGATCTGGAAACACCATATATTTT,CASSPGTGGSGNTIYF
.,TRBV7-7,.,13,TRBJ2-2,TGTGCTAGCAGCCGTGGGGAGGCCGGGGAGCTGTTTTTT,CASSRGEAGELFF
.,TRBV5-1,.,15,TRBJ2-6,TGCGCCAGCAGCTTGCAGCGCTCTGGGGCCAACGTCCTGACTTTC,CASSLQRSGANVLTF
.,TRBV5-6,.,13,TRBJ1-5,TGTGCCAGCAGCTTTCTAGGAAATCAGCCCCAGCATTTT,CASSFLGNQPQHF
.,TRBV5-3,.,15,TRBJ1-1,TGTGCCAGAAGCGGAGGGGTTGGGGGACTTGACGAAGCTTTCTTT,CARSGGVGGLDEAFF
.,TRBV7-2,.,17,TRBJ1-4,TGTGCCAGCAGCTTTAGCGCCTTTTACTCAACTAATGAAAAACTGTTTTTT,CASSFSAFYSTNEKLFF